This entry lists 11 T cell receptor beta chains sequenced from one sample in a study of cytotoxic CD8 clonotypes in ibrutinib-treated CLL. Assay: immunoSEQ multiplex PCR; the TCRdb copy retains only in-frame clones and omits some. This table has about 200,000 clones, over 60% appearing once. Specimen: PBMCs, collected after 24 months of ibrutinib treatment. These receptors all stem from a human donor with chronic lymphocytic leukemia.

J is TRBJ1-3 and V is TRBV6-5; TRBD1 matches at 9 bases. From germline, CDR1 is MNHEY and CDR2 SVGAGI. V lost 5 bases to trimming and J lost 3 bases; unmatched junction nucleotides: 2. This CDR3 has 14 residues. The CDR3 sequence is CASSHRGRGNTIYF. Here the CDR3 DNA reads TGTGCCAGCAGTCACAGGGGGCGTGGAAACACCATATATTTT.

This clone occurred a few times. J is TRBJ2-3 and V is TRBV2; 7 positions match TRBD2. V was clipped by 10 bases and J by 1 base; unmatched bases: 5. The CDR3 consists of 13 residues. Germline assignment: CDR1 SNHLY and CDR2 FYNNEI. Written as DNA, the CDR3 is TGTGCCACCCGGCTAGCGGGCACAGATACGCAGTATTTT. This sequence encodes CATRLAGTDTQYF.

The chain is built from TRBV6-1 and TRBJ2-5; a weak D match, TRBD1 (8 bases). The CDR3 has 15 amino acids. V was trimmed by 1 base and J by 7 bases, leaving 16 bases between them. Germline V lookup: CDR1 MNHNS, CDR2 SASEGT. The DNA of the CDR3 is TGTGCCAGCAGTGAAGACAGGGGGAGGGAGGGGACCCAGTACTTC. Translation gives CASSEDRGREGTQYF.

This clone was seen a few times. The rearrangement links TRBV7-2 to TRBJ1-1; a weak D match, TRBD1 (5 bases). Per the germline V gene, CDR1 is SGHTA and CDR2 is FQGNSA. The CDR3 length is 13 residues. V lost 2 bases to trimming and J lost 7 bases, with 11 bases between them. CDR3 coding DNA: TGTGCCAGCAGCTTACCCGGACAAGTTGAAGCTTTCTTT. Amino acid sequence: CASSLPGQVEAFF.

CDR3 DNA sequence: TGTGCCAGTACAAAGTTCTATAGCAATCAGCCCCAGCATTTT. Its protein is CASTKFYSNQPQHF. V usage is TRBV19 and J usage is TRBJ1-5; no definite D call. In germline, CDR1 is LNHDA, CDR2 SQIVND (reference sequence). This CDR3 region has 14 residues. Deletions cut 7 bases from V and 0 bases from J, with 10 bases between. The complete variable domain, with remaining parts taken from reference TRBV19 and TRBJ1-5, reads DGGITQSPKYLFRKEGQNVTLSCEQNLNHDAMYWYRQDPGQGLRLIYYSQIVNDFQKGDIAEGYSVSREKKESFPLTVTSAQKNPTAFYLCASTKFYSNQPQHFGDGTRLSIL.

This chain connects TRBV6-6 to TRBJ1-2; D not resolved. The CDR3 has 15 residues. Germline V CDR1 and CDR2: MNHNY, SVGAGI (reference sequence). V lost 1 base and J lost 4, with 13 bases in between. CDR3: CASSYLSSSFYGYTF. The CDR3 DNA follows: TGTGCCAGCAGTTACTTGAGTAGTTCCTTCTATGGCTACACCTTC.

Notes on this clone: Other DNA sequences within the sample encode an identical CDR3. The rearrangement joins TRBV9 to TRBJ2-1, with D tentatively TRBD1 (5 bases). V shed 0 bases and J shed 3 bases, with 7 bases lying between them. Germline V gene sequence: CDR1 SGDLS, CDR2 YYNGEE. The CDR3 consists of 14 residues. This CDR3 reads CASSVGTSYNEQFF. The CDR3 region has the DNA TGTGCCAGCAGCGTAGGGACAAGCTACAATGAGCAGTTCTTC. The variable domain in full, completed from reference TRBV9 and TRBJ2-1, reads DSGVTQTPKHLITATGQRVTLRCSPRSGDLSVYWYQQSLDQGLQFLIQYYNGEERAKGNILERFSAQQFPDLHSELNLSSLELGDSALYFCASSVGTSYNEQFFGPGTRLTVL.

The CDR3 DNA sequence: TGTGCCAGCTCGCTCGAAGAACACAATGAGCAGTTCTTC. It yields the protein CASSLEEHNEQFF. The J gene is TRBJ2-1, the V gene TRBV6-4; D gene unclear. This CDR3 contains 13 residues. The V and J ends lost 8 bases and 5 bases respectively, with 13 bases between them. From germline, CDR1 is MRHNA and CDR2 SNTAGT.

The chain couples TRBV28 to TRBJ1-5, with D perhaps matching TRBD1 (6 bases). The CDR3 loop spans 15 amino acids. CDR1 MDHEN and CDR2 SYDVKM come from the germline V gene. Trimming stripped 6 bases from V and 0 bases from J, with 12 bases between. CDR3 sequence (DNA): TGTGCCAGCAGCCGCCAGGGGTATAGCAATCAGCCCCAGCATTTT. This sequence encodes CASSRQGYSNQPQHF.

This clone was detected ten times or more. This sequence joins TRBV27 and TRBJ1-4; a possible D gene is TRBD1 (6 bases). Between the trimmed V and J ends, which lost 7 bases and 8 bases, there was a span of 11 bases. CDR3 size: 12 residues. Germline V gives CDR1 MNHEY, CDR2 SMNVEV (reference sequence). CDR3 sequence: CASKTGQEKLFF. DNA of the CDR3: TGTGCCAGCAAGACAGGTCAAGAAAAACTGTTTTTT.

The DNA for the CDR3 is TGTGCCAGCAGTTACTCGATAGTCGGAGAGCAGTTCTTC. Protein sequence: CASSYSIVGEQFF. V usage is TRBV6-5 and J usage is TRBJ2-1, with no clear D. V was trimmed by 0 bases and J by 10 bases, leaving 10 bases between them. This CDR3 region has 13 residues. Germline CDR1 MNHEY, CDR2 SVGAGI.